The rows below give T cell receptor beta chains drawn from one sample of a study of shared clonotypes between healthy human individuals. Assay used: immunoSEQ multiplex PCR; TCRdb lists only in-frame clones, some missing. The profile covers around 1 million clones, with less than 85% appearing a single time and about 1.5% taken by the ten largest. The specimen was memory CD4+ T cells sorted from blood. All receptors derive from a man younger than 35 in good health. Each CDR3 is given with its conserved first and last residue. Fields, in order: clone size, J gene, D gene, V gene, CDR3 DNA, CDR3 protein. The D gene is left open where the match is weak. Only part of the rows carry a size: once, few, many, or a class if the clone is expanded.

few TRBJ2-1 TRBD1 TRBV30 TGTGCCTGGAGCAGGGGGCCCGGGCGACATGAGCAGTTCTTC CAWSRGPGRHEQFF
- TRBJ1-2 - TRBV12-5 TGTGCTAGTGGGCCACCGGGACACATCTATGGCTACACCTTC CASGPPGHIYGYTF
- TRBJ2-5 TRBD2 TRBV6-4 TGTGCCAGTCCCGGCCTAGGGCTAGCGGGAGCCCCGTCGTTCCAAGAGACCCAGTACTTC CASPGLGLAGAPSFQETQYF
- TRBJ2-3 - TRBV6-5 TGTGCCAGCAGTCGGCTGCTGGGAATAGATACGCAGTATTTT CASSRLLGIDTQYF
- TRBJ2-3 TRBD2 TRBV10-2 TGCGCCAGCAGTGAAGGGCTAGCGGGGGGGACCGGCACAGATACGCAGTATTTT CASSEGLAGGTGTDTQYF
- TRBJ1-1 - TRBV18 TGTGCCAGCTCACCCCTCGGGTCTAACACTGAAGCTTTCTTT CASSPLGSNTEAFF
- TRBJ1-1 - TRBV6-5 TGTGCCAGCAGGCCGGGACCCACTGAAGCTTTCTTT CASRPGPTEAFF
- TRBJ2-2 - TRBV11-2 TGTGCCAGCAGCTCGGGACTTGCGAACACCGGGGAGCTGTTTTTT CASSSGLANTGELFF
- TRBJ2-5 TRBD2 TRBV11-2 TGTGCCAGCAGCTTAAAGCCTTGGGTCCAGGGAGGGAGTATGGAGACCCAGTACTTC CASSLKPWVQGGSMETQYF
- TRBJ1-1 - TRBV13 TGTGCCAGCAGCTTACAATCCGGGGGCCGAGCTTTCTTT CASSLQSGGRAFF
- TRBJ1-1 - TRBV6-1 TGTGCCAGCAGTGAAGGGGGGGTGGACACTGAAGCTTTCTTT CASSEGGVDTEAFF
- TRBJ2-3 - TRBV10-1 TGCGCCAGCAGTGAGTCCGGTCACGCAGATACGCAGTATTTT CASSESGHADTQYF
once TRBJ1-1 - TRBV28 TGTGCCAGCACTATACTGACGGGGACTGAAGCTTTCTTT CASTILTGTEAFF
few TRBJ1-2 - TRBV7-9 TGTGCCAGCAGCTTGGGGGTTATGGTCGGGTATGGCTACACCTTC CASSLGVMVGYGYTF
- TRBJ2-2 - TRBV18 TGTGCCAGCTCACCGGACAGCCGGGCCGGGGAGCTGTTTTTT CASSPDSRAGELFF
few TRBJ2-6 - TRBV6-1 TGTGCCAGCAGTGGCAGTATAGCTGGGGCCAACGTCCTGACTTTC CASSGSIAGANVLTF
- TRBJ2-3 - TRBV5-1 TGCGCCAGCAGCTCGGGACTCAACACAGATACGCAGTATTTT CASSSGLNTDTQYF
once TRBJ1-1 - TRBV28 TGTGCCAGCAGTTTGAGGGTAGCGGTTGAAGCTTTCTTT CASSLRVAVEAFF
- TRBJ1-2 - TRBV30 TGTGCCTGGAGTGTTGGCAGGGAGGGCTACACCTTC CAWSVGREGYTF
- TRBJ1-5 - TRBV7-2 TGTGCCAGCAGCTCTCAGTGGGGAAATCAGCCCCAGCATTTT CASSSQWGNQPQHF
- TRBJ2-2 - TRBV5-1 TGCGCCAGCAGCACCGGGACAACCGTAACCGGGGAGCTGTTTTTT CASSTGTTVTGELFF
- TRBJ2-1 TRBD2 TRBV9 TGTGCCAGCAGCCTTGGGACTAGCGGGATGTCTGACCCCTCCTACAATGAGCAGTTCTTC CASSLGTSGMSDPSYNEQFF
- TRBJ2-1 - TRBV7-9 TGTGCCAGCAGCTTAGGTGCGGTTGACTCCTACAATGAGCAGTTCTTC CASSLGAVDSYNEQFF
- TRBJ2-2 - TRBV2 TGTGCCAGCAGTGATTATGGCACCGGGGAGCTGTTTTTT CASSDYGTGELFF
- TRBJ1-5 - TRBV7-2 TGTGCCAGCAGCCCCCGCGGAGAACAGCCCCAGCATTTT CASSPRGEQPQHF
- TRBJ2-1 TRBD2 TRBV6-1 TGTGCCAGCAGTGCTCTGACTAGCGGATACAATGAGCAGTTCTTC CASSALTSGYNEQFF
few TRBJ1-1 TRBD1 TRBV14 TGTGCCAGCAGCCAAGATTGGTGGACAGGGAACACTGAAGCTTTCTTT CASSQDWWTGNTEAFF
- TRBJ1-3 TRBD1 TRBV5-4 TGTGCCAGCAGCCCAGGGGACAGCTCTGGAAACACCATATATTTT CASSPGDSSGNTIYF
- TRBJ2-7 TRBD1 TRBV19 TGTGCCAGTAGTATAGGGACAGGGAGCACCTACGAGCAGTACTTC CASSIGTGSTYEQYF
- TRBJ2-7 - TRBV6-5 TGTGCCAGCAGTTCGTTCTACGAGCAGTACTTC CASSSFYEQYF
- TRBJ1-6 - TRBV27 TGTGCCAGCAGTTTAAGGGGGTCACCCCTCCACTTT CASSLRGSPLHF
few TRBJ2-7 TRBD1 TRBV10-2 TGCGCCAGCAGTTTTCAGGGGGCCCACGAGCAGTACTTC CASSFQGAHEQYF
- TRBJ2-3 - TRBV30 TGTGCCTGGAGTCGATGGGGTAGCACAGATACGCAGTATTTT CAWSRWGSTDTQYF
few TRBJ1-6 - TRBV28 TGTGCCAGCAGTTCCGGGGACGTCCTTACCCGACCCCTCCACTTT CASSSGDVLTRPLHF
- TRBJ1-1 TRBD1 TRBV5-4 TGTGCCAGCAGCTTCGCGACAGGGACGAAGACTGAAGCTTTCTTT CASSFATGTKTEAFF
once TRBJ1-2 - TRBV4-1 TGCGCCAGCAGCCAAGATCTGTACGGGACTGGCTATGGCTACACCTTC CASSQDLYGTGYGYTF
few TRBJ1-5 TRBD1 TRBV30 TGTGCCTGGAGCCTGAGGGACAGGGGAAATCAGCCCCAGCATTTT CAWSLRDRGNQPQHF
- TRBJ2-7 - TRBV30 TGTGCCTGGGGTCGGGACAAAGCCTACGAGCAGTACTTC CAWGRDKAYEQYF
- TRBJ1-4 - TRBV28 TGTGCCAGCAGTTCCCCGGGAGCCGAAAAACTGTTTTTT CASSSPGAEKLFF
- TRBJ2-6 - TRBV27 TGTGCCAGCAGTCCCCGGGTGGGAACGGATGGGGCCAACGTCCTGACTTTC CASSPRVGTDGANVLTF
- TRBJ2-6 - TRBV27 TGTGCCAGCAGGGGGGTCTCTGGGGCCAACGTCCTGACTTTC CASRGVSGANVLTF
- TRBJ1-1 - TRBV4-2 TGTGCCAGCAGCCTAGGAGGGGTCACTGAAGCTTTCTTT CASSLGGVTEAFF
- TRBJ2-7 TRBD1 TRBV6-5 TGTGCCAGCAGTACCGCCGACAGGGAAAACGAGCAGTACTTC CASSTADRENEQYF
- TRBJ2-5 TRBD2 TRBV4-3 TGCGCCAGCAGCCAAGACCATGGCCTAGCGGGAGGAGAGACCCAGTACTTC CASSQDHGLAGGETQYF
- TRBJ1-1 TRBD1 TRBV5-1 TGCGCCAGCAGCACGGCAGGGGGAAGGGAGACTGAAGCTTTCTTT CASSTAGGRETEAFF
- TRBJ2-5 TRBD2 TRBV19 TGTGCCAGTAGTATCACGGGACTACCGCAAGAGACCCAGTACTTC CASSITGLPQETQYF
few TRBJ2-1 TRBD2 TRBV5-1 TGCGCCAGCACACAATCCGGGACTAGCGGGTGGAATGAGCAGTTCTTC CASTQSGTSGWNEQFF